This T cell receptor beta chain was recorded in a study of cytomegalovirus exposure and HLA in healthy donors. Germline values: CDR1 GTSNPN, CDR2 SVGIG (reference sequence). Losses at the gene ends were 1 base for V and 2 bases for J; bases not matched to a gene: 5. The CDR3 has 16 residues. Profiled with immunoSEQ multiplex PCR; TCRdb holds only in-frame clones, not every one. The repertoire holds 120,000 or so clones, with about 87% as singletons. This rearrangement joins TRBV30 to TRBJ2-3; 11 positions match TRBD2. The sequenced sample was PBMCs. This clonotype was obtained from a woman between 18 and 30 years old in good health and CMV-seronegative. The CDR3 here is CAWSALAGGPTDTQYF. DNA of the CDR3: TGTGCCTGGAGTGCCCTAGCGGGAGGACCCACAGATACGCAGTATTTT.